This passage covers 2 T cell receptor beta chains from one sample sequenced in a study of preoperative IRX-2 immunotherapy in early breast cancer. The protocol was immunoSEQ multiplex PCR, while the TCRdb copy is restricted to in-frame clones and leaves out a portion. The sample has roughly 57,000 clones, around 94% seen once. The treatment here: preoperative locoregional IRX-2 cytokine immunotherapy. Collection of the sample occurred from a patient treated with IRX-2 immunotherapy. The receptor set was obtained from a human donor with breast cancer.

J is TRBJ1-3 and V is TRBV5-3, with D hard to call. TRBV5-3 is an ORF, and what it does is uncertain. Trimming left V 4 bases short and J 1 base short, with 9 bases between. This CDR3 contains 14 residues. This chain's CDR3 is CARSRRGSGNTIYF. The CDR3 DNA reads TGTGCCAGAAGCCGAAGAGGGTCTGGAAACACCATATATTTT.

The genes are TRBV7-7 and TRBJ2-7; tentative D call: TRBD1 (6 bases). CDR1 SSHAT and CDR2 FNYEAQ come from the germline V gene (reference sequence). The CDR3 is 14 residues long. V lost 4 bases and J 7 bases, leaving 17 bases between the germline ends. CDR3 coding DNA: TGTGCCAGCAGCTCAGAACAGGGAGAATGGGAGCAGTACTTC. Its protein is CASSSEQGEWEQYF.